This T cell receptor beta chain is drawn from a study of control samples from healthy donors and cancer patients. CDR1 and CDR2 from the germline V gene are SGHNT and YENEEA. V trimming: 5 bases; J trimming: 1 base; junction bases outside the gene matches: 8. The CDR3 loop spans 16 amino acids. The protocol was immunoSEQ multiplex PCR, while the TCRdb copy is restricted to in-frame clones and leaves out a portion. The sample lists about 100,000 clones, roughly nine tenths occurring once. The TCR comes from a woman in her forties or fifties in good health. The chain combines TRBV11-3 with TRBJ2-4; TRBD1 matches 7 bases. The sample was blood. The CDR3 reads CASSPGQDFAKNIQYF. CDR3 nucleotide sequence: TGTGCCAGCAGCCCCGGACAGGACTTTGCCAAAAACATTCAGTACTTC.